The clone carrying this TCR beta chain has more than one count but fewer than ten. The CDR3 regions of TCR beta were amplified from RNA transcripts. With the HTBI primer set, the TCR CDR3 went through a first round of RT-PCR. TCRdb fed the multiplex PCR reads into MiXCR, producing one record per CDR3 protein. The profile shows 200,000 to 250,000 distinct CDR3 sequences, roughly 18% of them singletons. The data were obtained in a study of T cells in Graves' hyperthyroidism and ophthalmopathy. Between the trimmed V and J ends, which lost 4 bases and 2 bases, there was a span of 15 bases. Germline V lookup: CDR1 LGHDT, CDR2 YNNKEL (reference sequence). This CDR3 contains 17 residues.

V is TRBV3-1 and J is TRBJ2-6; the D gene is possibly TRBD1 (6 bases). The sequencing sample was made of blood. This sequence originates from a man aged 50 to 60 with Graves' hyperthyroidism. The CDR3 nucleotides read TGTGCCAGCAGCCCATACAGGGATCTACCTGGGGCCAACGTCCTGACTTTC. It translates to CASSPYRDLPGANVLTF.